The clone carrying this TCR beta chain was found once. The data derive from a study of CD8 T cells in Susac syndrome. RNA, at about 0.45 to 1 ug, was reverse transcribed with random hexamers. MiXCR, applied by TCRdb to the immunoSEQ multiplex PCR reads, yields one record per CDR3 protein. The data hold about 210,000 distinct CDR3 sequences, with 94% observed a single time. The CDR3 totals 15 residues. From germline, CDR1 is SGHTA and CDR2 FQGNSA. V shed 0 bases and J 1 base; nucleotides not matched to a gene: 1. The sequencing sample was made of CD4+ T cells from PBMCs. V and J are TRBV7-2 and TRBJ2-3, with 7 bases lining up with TRBD2. This clonotype was sampled from a human donor with Susac syndrome. CDR3 residues: CASSLASGRTDTQYF. In DNA, the CDR3 is TGTGCCAGCAGCTTAGCTAGCGGGCGCACAGATACGCAGTATTTT.